These 17 T cell receptor beta chains came from one sample sequenced in a study of cytomegalovirus exposure and HLA in healthy donors. Only in-frame clones appear in the TCRdb table, and some are missing; sequencing was by immunoSEQ multiplex PCR. The sample carries some 66,000 clones, approximately 97% recorded once. Sequenced material: PBMCs. Source of these receptors: a woman aged 18-29 years in good health and CMV-seropositive.

The chain combines TRBV19 with TRBJ2-7, with TRBD2 matching over 10 bases. The CDR3 contains 18 residues. J lost 4 bases, V lost 3 bases, and 15 bases had no gene match. Germline V gives CDR1 LNHDA, CDR2 SQIVND (reference sequence). CDR3 residues: CASSIAQGRAGGPYEQYF. Written as DNA, the CDR3 is TGTGCCAGTAGTATTGCTCAGGGCCGAGCGGGAGGGCCGTACGAGCAGTACTTC.

This clone was counted a single time. V usage is TRBV27 and J usage is TRBJ2-5; 10 positions agree with TRBD2. The CDR3 sequence is 15 residues long. V lost 4 bases to trimming and J lost 7 bases; unmatched junction nucleotides: 9. Per the germline V gene, CDR1 is MNHEY and CDR2 is SMNVEV (reference sequence). The CDR3 protein is CASSYTSGVPGTQYF. DNA of the CDR3: TGTGCCAGCAGTTATACTAGCGGGGTTCCCGGGACCCAGTACTTC.

The chain couples TRBV27 to TRBJ1-5, with a tentative D call TRBD1 (5 bases). Per the germline V gene, CDR1 is MNHEY and CDR2 is SMNVEV (reference sequence). The V gene lost 6 bases and the J gene lost 6 bases, with 18 bases spanning the gap. The CDR3 totals 15 residues. The CDR3, as DNA: TGTGCCAGCAGCCCGCGGGGAGGGGTGAGTCAGCCCCAGCATTTT. It codes for CASSPRGGVSQPQHF.

This clone was seen a handful of times. The chain uses TRBV6-6 and TRBJ2-7, with a possible D match to TRBD1 (6 bases). Between the trimmed V and J ends, which lost 6 bases and 0 bases, there was a span of 15 bases. CDR1 is MNHNY, CDR2 SVGAGI, per germline (reference sequence). This CDR3 has 15 residues. CDR3 bases: TGTGCCAGCAGCCCTAACAACAGGGCCTCCTACGAGCAGTACTTC. Its protein is CASSPNNRASYEQYF.

The table lists this clone with a count of one. The V gene is TRBV4-1, the J gene TRBJ2-7; D call uncertain. CDR1 and CDR2 from the germline V gene are MGHRA and YSYEKL. Trimming shortened V by 3 bases and J by 5 bases, and 17 bases separated the two germline ends. The CDR3 totals 15 residues. The chain's CDR3 is CASSQRQVENDEQYF. The DNA of the CDR3 is TGCGCCAGCAGCCAGAGACAAGTCGAGAATGACGAGCAGTACTTC.

The CDR3 DNA reads as TGTGCCTGGAGACTCCTTACCCTGCAGGGGGAAGCTTTCTTT. This translates into CAWRLLTLQGEAFF. The chain links TRBV30 to TRBJ1-1; D possibly corresponds to TRBD1 (6 bases). CDR1 is GTSNPN and CDR2 is SVGIG in the germline V gene (reference sequence). V lost 3 bases, J lost 8 bases, and 19 bases lay in between. The CDR3 extends over 14 amino acids. Complete variable domain (other parts from reference TRBV30 and TRBJ1-1): SQTIHQWPATLVQPVGSPLSLECTVEGTSNPNLYWYRQAAGRGLQLLFYSVGIGQISSEVPQNLSASRPQDRQFILSSKKLLLSDSGFYLCAWRLLTLQGEAFFGQGTRLTVV.

V is TRBV4-2 and J is TRBJ2-7; TRBD2 matches at 7 bases. The CDR3 is 16 residues long. The V segment lost 0 bases and the J segment 4 bases; nucleotides outside the gene matches: 9. CDR1 LGHNA and CDR2 YNFKEQ come from the germline V gene. CDR3 bases: TGTGCCAGCAGCCAAGATAAGGGGACTACTGTATACGAGCAGTACTTC. This sequence encodes CASSQDKGTTVYEQYF.

The J gene is TRBJ2-6, the V gene TRBV5-4; no clear D gene. The V end lost 2 bases, the J end lost 0 bases, and 3 bases lay between the germline ends. This CDR3 is built from 14 residues. Germline CDR1 SGHNT, CDR2 YYREEE (reference sequence). The CDR3 reads CASSFSSGANVLTF. The CDR3 coding sequence is TGTGCCAGCAGCTTCTCCTCTGGGGCCAACGTCCTGACTTTC.

The genes are TRBV19 and TRBJ2-3, with a weak D call TRBD2 (5 bases). CDR3 length: 15 amino acids. Germline CDR1 LNHDA, CDR2 SQIVND (reference sequence). Trimming cost V 6 bases and J 3 bases, with 16 bases left between them. CDR3 DNA sequence: TGTGCCAGTAGCCCTTTGGGGAGCGGAACAGATACGCAGTATTTT. This translates into CASSPLGSGTDTQYF.

The chain links TRBV4-2 to TRBJ2-7; maybe TRBD1 (6 bases). Germline V gene sequence: CDR1 LGHNA, CDR2 YNFKEQ. The CDR3 extends over 14 amino acids. V gave up 1 base and J gave up 3 bases, with 10 bases separating them. CDR3 region: CASSQGQGYYEQYF. Here the CDR3 DNA reads TGTGCCAGCAGCCAAGGCCAGGGGTACTACGAGCAGTACTTC.

This chain connects TRBV11-3 to TRBJ2-3, with D tentatively TRBD2 (6 bases). From germline, CDR1 is SGHNT and CDR2 YENEEA. Trimming removed 2 bases at V and 10 bases at J, with 19 bases between. The CDR3 covers 15 residues. The CDR3 DNA reads TGTGCCAGCAGCTTACCCGGACTACTCGGGGTTTCGCAGTATTTT. This sequence encodes CASSLPGLLGVSQYF.

V and J are TRBV19 and TRBJ1-2, with D possibly matching TRBD1 (6 bases). CDR1 is LNHDA, CDR2 SQIVND, per germline (reference sequence). The length of the CDR3 is 13 residues. The ends were cut back, 8 bases at V and 8 bases at J, with 18 bases in the middle. The CDR3: CASSAETGLGYTF. For the CDR3, the DNA is TGTGCCAGTTCGGCCGAAACAGGGTTGGGCTACACCTTC.

V gene TRBV28 combines with J gene TRBJ2-3, with 7 bases identical to TRBD2. There are 14 residues in the CDR3. Trimming at V came to 2 bases and at J to 1 base, leaving 0 bases not matched to a gene. Germline V lookup: CDR1 MDHEN, CDR2 SYDVKM. CDR3 in amino acids: CASSLSGGTDTQYF. The CDR3 DNA reads TGTGCCAGCAGTTTAAGCGGGGGCACAGATACGCAGTATTTT.

The chain uses TRBV27 and TRBJ2-3; 13 bases map to TRBD2. The CDR3 loop spans 17 amino acids. V was clipped by 7 bases and J by 1 base; unmatched bases: 8. In germline, CDR1 is MNHEY, CDR2 SMNVEV (reference sequence). This CDR3 reads CASKGLAGNRGTDTQYF. CDR3 DNA sequence: TGTGCCAGCAAGGGACTAGCGGGGAACAGGGGCACAGATACGCAGTATTTT.

The CDR3 here is CASSPRTGSYNEQFF. In DNA, the CDR3 is TGTGCCAGCAGCCCTCGCACAGGTTCCTACAATGAGCAGTTCTTC. J is TRBJ2-1 and V is TRBV7-9; D may be TRBD1 (5 bases). Trimming removed 5 bases from V and 1 base from J, with 12 bases in between. Germline V gene lookup returns CDR1 SEHNR and CDR2 FQNEAQ (reference sequence). The CDR3 runs 15 residues.

The CDR3 DNA reads as TGTGCCAGCAGCCTTCGAGGCGGCCCGGATCCCCAAGAGACCCAGTACTTC. Translated, it gives CASSLRGGPDPQETQYF. The rearrangement joins TRBV4-2 to TRBJ2-5; D is ambiguous. This CDR3 spans 17 amino acids. Germline V gives CDR1 LGHNA, CDR2 YNFKEQ. V was trimmed by 4 bases and J by 1 base, leaving 19 bases between them.

The V call is TRBV6-1, the J call TRBJ1-5, with 8 bases lining up with TRBD1. The CDR3 loop spans 14 amino acids. Losses at the gene ends were 1 base for V and 7 bases for J; bases not matched to a gene: 3. Germline V lookup: CDR1 MNHNS, CDR2 SASEGT. The CDR3 protein is CASSEDRGYQPQHF. The DNA of the CDR3 is TGTGCCAGCAGTGAAGACAGGGGGTACCAGCCCCAGCATTTT.